This entry describes one T cell receptor (beta chain). CDR1 and CDR2 (germline): ENHRY, SYGVKD. V was cut by 6 bases and J by 2 bases, with 8 bases left in between. The CDR3 covers 13 residues. Here immunoSEQ multiplex PCR was the method, and the copy in TCRdb shows in-frame clones only, minus some. The sample yields some 60,000 clones, over 65% seen once. The record originates from a study of T cell responses to AZD1222 COVID-19 vaccine. This chain uses TRBV10-3 with TRBJ1-5, with D uncertain. Material: peripheral blood, obtained 28 days after the second AZD1222 dose. This receptor was taken from an adult who received the AZD1222 COVID-19 vaccine. Written as DNA, the CDR3 is TGTGCCATCAGCCAGGAGGGCAATCAGCCCCAGCATTTT. Its protein product is CAISQEGNQPQHF.